This TCR beta chain appears in the sequencing data of a study of T cell changes during pregnancy in multiple sclerosis. Libraries were prepared by immunoSEQ multiplex PCR; TCRdb keeps only in-frame clonotypes and omits some of them. The repertoire holds about 60,000 clones, about 91% seen once, with around 0.85% in the top ten. This clone was recorded only once. V was shortened by 0 bases and J by 2 bases, with 8 bases between the two germline ends. The CDR3 contains 14 residues. Looked up from germline, CDR1 is GTSNPN and CDR2 is SVGIG (reference sequence). Source: peripheral blood, taken in the first trimester of pregnancy. The source of this sequence is a female donor with multiple sclerosis, enrolled in a pregnancy study. This chain joins TRBV30 and TRBJ1-3; D is undetermined. CDR3 bases: TGTGCCTGGAGTGTACTAGGGCCTGGAAACACCATATATTTT. Translated, it gives CAWSVLGPGNTIYF.